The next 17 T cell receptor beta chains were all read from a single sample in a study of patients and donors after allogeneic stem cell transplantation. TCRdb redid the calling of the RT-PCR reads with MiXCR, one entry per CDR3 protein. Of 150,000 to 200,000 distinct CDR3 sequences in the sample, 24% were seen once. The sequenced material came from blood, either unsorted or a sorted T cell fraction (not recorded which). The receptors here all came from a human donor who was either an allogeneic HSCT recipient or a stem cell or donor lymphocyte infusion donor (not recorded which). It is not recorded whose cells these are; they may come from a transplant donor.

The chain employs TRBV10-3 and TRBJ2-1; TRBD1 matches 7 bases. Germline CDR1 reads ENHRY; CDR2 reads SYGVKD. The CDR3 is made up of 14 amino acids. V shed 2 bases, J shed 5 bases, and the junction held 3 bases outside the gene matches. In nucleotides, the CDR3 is TGTGCCATCAGTGAGCCAACAGGGGACAATGAGCAGTTCTTC. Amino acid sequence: CAISEPTGDNEQFF.

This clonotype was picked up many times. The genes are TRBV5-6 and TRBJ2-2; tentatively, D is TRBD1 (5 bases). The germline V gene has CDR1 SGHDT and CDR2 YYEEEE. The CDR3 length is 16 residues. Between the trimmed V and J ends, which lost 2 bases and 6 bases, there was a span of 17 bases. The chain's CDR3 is CASSFRLGVLAGELFF. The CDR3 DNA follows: TGTGCCAGCAGCTTCAGATTAGGGGTTTTGGCCGGGGAGCTGTTTTTT.

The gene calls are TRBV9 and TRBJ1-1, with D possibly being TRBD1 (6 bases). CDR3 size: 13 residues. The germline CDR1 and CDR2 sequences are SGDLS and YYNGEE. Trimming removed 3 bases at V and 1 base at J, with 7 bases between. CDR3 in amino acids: CASSETGNTEAFF. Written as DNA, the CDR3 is TGTGCCAGCAGCGAGACAGGGAACACTGAAGCTTTCTTT. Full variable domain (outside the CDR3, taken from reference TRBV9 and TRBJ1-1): DSGVTQTPKHLITATGQRVTLRCSPRSGDLSVYWYQQSLDQGLQFLIQYYNGEERAKGNILERFSAQQFPDLHSELNLSSLELGDSALYFCASSETGNTEAFFGQGTRLTVV.

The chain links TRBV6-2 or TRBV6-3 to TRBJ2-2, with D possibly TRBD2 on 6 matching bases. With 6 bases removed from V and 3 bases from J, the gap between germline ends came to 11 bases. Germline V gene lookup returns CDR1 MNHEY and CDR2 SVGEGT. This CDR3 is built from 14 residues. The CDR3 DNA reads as TGTGCCAGCAGGCAGACTAGTGACACCGGGGAGCTGTTTTTT. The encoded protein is CASRQTSDTGELFF.

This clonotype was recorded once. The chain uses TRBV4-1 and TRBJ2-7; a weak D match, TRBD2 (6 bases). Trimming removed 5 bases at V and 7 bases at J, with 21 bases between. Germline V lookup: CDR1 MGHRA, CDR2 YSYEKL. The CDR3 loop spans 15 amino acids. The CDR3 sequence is CASSSQASEGWEQYF. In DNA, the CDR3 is TGCGCCAGCAGCTCACAAGCTAGCGAGGGTTGGGAGCAGTACTTC.

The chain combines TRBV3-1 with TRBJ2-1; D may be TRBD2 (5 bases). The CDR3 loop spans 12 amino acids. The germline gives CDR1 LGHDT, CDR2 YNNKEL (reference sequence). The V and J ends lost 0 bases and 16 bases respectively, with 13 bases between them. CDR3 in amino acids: CASSQDLRGSFF. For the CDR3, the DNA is TGTGCCAGCAGCCAAGATCTGAGAGGGAGTTTCTTC.

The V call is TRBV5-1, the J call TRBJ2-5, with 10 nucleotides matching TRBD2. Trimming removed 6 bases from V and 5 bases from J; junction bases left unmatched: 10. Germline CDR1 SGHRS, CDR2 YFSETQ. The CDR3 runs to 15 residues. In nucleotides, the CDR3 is TGCGCCAGCATCCCCACTAGCGGGATTGTCGAGACCCAGTACTTC. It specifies CASIPTSGIVETQYF.

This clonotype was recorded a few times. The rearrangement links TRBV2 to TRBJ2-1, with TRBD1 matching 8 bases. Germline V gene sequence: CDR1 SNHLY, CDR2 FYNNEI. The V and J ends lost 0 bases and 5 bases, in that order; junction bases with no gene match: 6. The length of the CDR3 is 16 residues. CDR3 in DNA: TGTGCCAGCAGTGAAGCGGCCAGGGGGCGCGACAATGAGCAGTTCTTC. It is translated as CASSEAARGRDNEQFF.

CDR3 sequence reads: CASSLNGQGTEAFF. CDR3 coding DNA: TGTGCCAGCAGCTTAAACGGCCAGGGCACTGAAGCTTTCTTT. V and J are TRBV7-3 and TRBJ1-1; D might be TRBD1 (5 bases). Germline V lookup: CDR1 SGHTA, CDR2 FQGTGA. CDR3 length equals 14 residues. Between the trimmed V and J ends, which lost 1 base and 4 bases, there was a span of 10 bases.

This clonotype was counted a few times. As DNA, the CDR3 is TGCAGCGTTTTAAACTTTACAGCAAACACTGAAGCTTTCTTT. The encoded protein is CSVLNFTANTEAFF. This chain uses TRBV29-1 with TRBJ1-1; D gene unclear. The CDR3 covers 14 residues. CDR1 is SQVTM and CDR2 is ANQGSEA in the germline V gene. The V end lost 5 bases, the J end lost 2 bases, and 15 bases lay between the germline ends.

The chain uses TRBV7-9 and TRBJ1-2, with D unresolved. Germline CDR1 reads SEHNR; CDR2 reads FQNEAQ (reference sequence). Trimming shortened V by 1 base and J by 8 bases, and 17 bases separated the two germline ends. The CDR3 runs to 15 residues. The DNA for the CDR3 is TGTGCCAGCAGCTTAGGGTCCGGCTTGGAGAGAGGCTACACCTTC. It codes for CASSLGSGLERGYTF.

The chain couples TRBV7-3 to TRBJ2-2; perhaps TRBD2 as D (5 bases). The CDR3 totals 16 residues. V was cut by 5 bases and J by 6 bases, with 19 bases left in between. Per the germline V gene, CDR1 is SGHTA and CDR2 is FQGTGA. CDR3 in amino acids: CASSLYSRGAPGELFF. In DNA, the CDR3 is TGTGCCAGCAGCCTCTATTCTCGGGGAGCCCCCGGGGAGCTGTTTTTT.

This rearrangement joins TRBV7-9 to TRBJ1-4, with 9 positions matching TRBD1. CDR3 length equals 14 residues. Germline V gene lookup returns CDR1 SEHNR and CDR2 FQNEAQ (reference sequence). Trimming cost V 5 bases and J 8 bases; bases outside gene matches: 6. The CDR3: CASSKGTGREKLFF. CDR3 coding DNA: TGTGCCAGCAGCAAAGGGACAGGGAGAGAAAAACTGTTTTTT.

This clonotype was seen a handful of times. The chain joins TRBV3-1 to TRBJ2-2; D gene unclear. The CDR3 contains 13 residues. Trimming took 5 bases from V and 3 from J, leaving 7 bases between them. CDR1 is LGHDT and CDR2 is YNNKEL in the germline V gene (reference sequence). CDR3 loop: CASSDFYTGELFF. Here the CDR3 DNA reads TGTGCCAGCAGCGACTTTTACACCGGGGAGCTGTTTTTT.

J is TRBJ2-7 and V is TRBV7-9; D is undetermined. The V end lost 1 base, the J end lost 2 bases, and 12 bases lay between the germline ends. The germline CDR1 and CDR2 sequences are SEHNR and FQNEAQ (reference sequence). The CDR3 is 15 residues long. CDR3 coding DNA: TGTGCCAGCAGCTTAGGGCCCCTACCCCCCTACGAGCAGTACTTC. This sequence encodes CASSLGPLPPYEQYF.

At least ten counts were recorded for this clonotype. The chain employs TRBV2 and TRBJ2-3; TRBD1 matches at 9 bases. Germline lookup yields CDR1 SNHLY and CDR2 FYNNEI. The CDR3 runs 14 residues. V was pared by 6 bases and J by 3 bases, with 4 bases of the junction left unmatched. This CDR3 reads CASSLQGATDTQYF. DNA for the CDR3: TGTGCCAGCAGCTTACAGGGGGCAACAGATACGCAGTATTTT.

The CDR3 reads CATSFSGANVLTF. In nucleotides, the CDR3 is TGTGCCACCTCTTTCTCTGGGGCCAACGTCCTGACTTTC. The chain is built from TRBV15 and TRBJ2-6; D uncertain. Trimming took off 8 bases at V and 0 bases at J, with 5 bases between the two ends. In germline, CDR1 is LNHNV, CDR2 YYDKDF (reference sequence). There are 13 residues in the CDR3. Full variable domain (outside the CDR3, taken from reference TRBV15 and TRBJ2-6): DAMVIQNPRYQVTQFGKPVTLSCSQTLNHNVMYWYQQKSSQAPKLLFHYYDKDFNNEADTPDNFQSRRPNTSFCFLDIRSPGLGDTAMYLCATSFSGANVLTFGAGSRLTVL.